Listed below are T cell receptor beta chains from one sample, sequenced in a study of human T cells and chemical hapten exposure. MiXCR, run by TCRdb on the RACE reads, gives a single entry per CDR3 protein. The sample contains 300,000 to 450,000 distinct CDR3 sequences, roughly 6% of which appear only once. This specimen consisted of whole blood, obtained in connection with sensitization to the hapten diphenylcyclopropenone (DPC). The receptors stem from a woman aged 18-35 years with alopecia areata. Some clones in this sample may be carry-over from other donors' samples. Each CDR3 is given with its conserved first and last residue. D genes are given only for firm matches. Expanded clones get a size class; other rows say once, few or many, or leave the size out.

V gene	D gene	J gene	clone size	CDR3 protein	CDR3 DNA
TRBV25-1	NA	TRBJ2-2	few	CASRVQDTGELFF	TGTGCCAGCCGGGTCCAAGACACCGGGGAGCTGTTTTTT
TRBV6-1	TRBD1	TRBJ1-6	few	CASTPTGTGISGYNSPLHF	TGTGCCAGCACCCCAACTGGGACAGGGATCTCAGGCTATAATTCACCCCTCCACTTT
TRBV4-3	TRBD2	TRBJ2-7	many	CASSPRRGGLYEQYF	TGCGCCAGCAGCCCGAGGCGGGGGGGATTATACGAGCAGTACTTC
TRBV7-8	NA	TRBJ1-6	NA	CASSFRDLNSPLHF	TGTGCCAGCAGCTTCCGGGACCTAAATTCACCCCTCCACTTT
TRBV5-1	NA	TRBJ2-7	few	CASRLSGTEVSEQYF	TGCGCCAGCAGACTTTCCGGGACCGAGGTTAGCGAGCAGTACTTC
TRBV6-5	NA	TRBJ1-3	many	CASSYESSGNTIYF	TGTGCCAGCAGTTACGAGAGCTCTGGAAACACCATATATTTT
TRBV5-1	NA	TRBJ1-6	many	CASRSLWGEDSYNSPLHF	TGCGCCAGCAGGTCCCTTTGGGGAGAGGACTCCTATAATTCACCCCTCCACTTT
TRBV6-6	NA	TRBJ2-3	NA	CASSYRGVNADTQYF	TGTGCCAGCAGTTACAGAGGGGTGAACGCAGATACGCAGTATTTT
TRBV12-3/TRBV12-4	TRBD1	TRBJ2-2	few	CASSQRSLGTGYTGELFF	TGTGCCAGCAGTCAACGTTCGTTAGGGACAGGGTACACCGGGGAGCTGTTTTTT
TRBV20-1	NA	TRBJ2-3	many	CSARDGGADTQYF	TGCAGTGCTAGAGACGGAGGGGCAGATACGCAGTATTTT
TRBV7-2	NA	TRBJ1-5	NA	CASRRDSNQPQHF	TGTGCCAGCAGAAGAGATAGCAATCAGCCCCAGCATTTT
TRBV6-1	NA	TRBJ1-2	many	CASSELQVTYGYTF	TGTGCCAGCAGTGAGTTGCAGGTCACCTATGGCTACACCTTC
TRBV4-2	TRBD1	TRBJ1-3	few	CASSQDWDSTGNTIYF	TGTGCCAGCAGCCAAGATTGGGACAGTACCGGAAACACCATATATTTT
TRBV12-3/TRBV12-4	NA	TRBJ2-3	few	CASRLDGADTQYF	TGTGCCAGCAGGCTTGACGGGGCAGATACGCAGTATTTT
TRBV3-1	TRBD1	TRBJ1-2	NA	CASSQHSGGMNYGYTF	TGTGCCAGCAGCCAGCACTCAGGGGGCATGAACTATGGCTACACCTTC
TRBV20-1	TRBD2	TRBJ2-3	many	CSAPVPLAGISTDTQYF	TGCAGTGCTCCCGTGCCCCTAGCGGGGATTAGCACAGATACGCAGTATTTT
TRBV10-3	TRBD1	TRBJ2-7	few	CAISESGRGQLSYEQYF	TGTGCCATCAGTGAGTCGGGCAGGGGGCAACTTTCCTACGAGCAGTACTTC
TRBV15	NA	TRBJ2-5	few	CATSRDPGEETQYF	TGTGCCACCAGCAGAGATCCAGGGGAAGAGACCCAGTACTTC
TRBV12-3/TRBV12-4	NA	TRBJ1-5	few	CASSLAPGSNQPQHF	TGTGCCAGCAGCCTGGCCCCAGGGAGCAATCAGCCCCAGCATTTT
TRBV29-1	NA	TRBJ2-7	few	CSVDIQGGDEQYF	TGCAGCGTTGACATACAGGGTGGGGACGAGCAGTACTTC
TRBV27	TRBD2	TRBJ2-5	many	CASSPNPSGSRETQYF	TGTGCCAGCAGTCCCAACCCTAGCGGCAGTCGGGAGACCCAGTACTTC
TRBV12-3/TRBV12-4	NA	TRBJ2-1	many	CASSPPGVDEQFF	TGTGCCAGCAGTCCCCCTGGCGTCGATGAGCAGTTCTTC
TRBV4-1	TRBD1	TRBJ1-1	NA	CASSLGTVPTEAFF	TGCGCCAGCAGCCTAGGGACAGTCCCCACTGAAGCTTTCTTT
TRBV10-3	TRBD1	TRBJ1-6	NA	CAITTGQGSPLHF	TGTGCCATCACGACAGGGCAGGGCTCACCCCTCCACTTT
TRBV5-1	NA	TRBJ2-7	many	CASSRDPSYEQYF	TGCGCCAGCAGCCGGGACCCTAGCTACGAGCAGTACTTC
TRBV20-1	NA	TRBJ2-5	NA	CSARSNGVGVETQYF	TGCAGTGCTAGGAGTAATGGGGTTGGAGTCGAGACCCAGTACTTC
TRBV20-1	NA	TRBJ2-2	many	CSADGAGLGELFF	TGCAGTGCTGATGGAGCGGGCCTAGGGGAGCTGTTTTTT
TRBV6-2/TRBV6-3	TRBD1	TRBJ2-7	NA	CASSYEGAPYEQYF	TGTGCCAGCAGTTACGAGGGGGCACCCTACGAGCAGTACTTC
TRBV5-1	TRBD1	TRBJ2-5	few	CASSLKPGQQETQYF	TGCGCCAGCAGCTTGAAACCGGGACAGCAAGAGACCCAGTACTTC
TRBV3-1	NA	TRBJ1-2	NA	CASSHPRNYGYTF	TGTGCCAGCAGCCACCCCAGGAACTATGGCTACACCTTC
TRBV20-1	NA	TRBJ1-1	NA	CSAPDSGFIEAFF	TGCAGTGCTCCCGATAGCGGATTCATTGAAGCTTTCTTT
TRBV20-1	TRBD1	TRBJ2-7	NA	CSARSGQGYEQYF	TGCAGTGCTAGATCCGGACAGGGATACGAGCAGTACTTC
TRBV4-3	TRBD1	TRBJ1-2	many	CASSQDLTGSLNYGYTF	TGCGCCAGCAGCCAAGATCTGACAGGGAGCCTTAACTATGGCTACACCTTC
TRBV12-3/TRBV12-4	NA	TRBJ2-3	many	CASSQGYQTDTQYF	TGTGCCAGCAGTCAGGGATATCAGACAGATACGCAGTATTTT
TRBV20-1	NA	TRBJ1-4	NA	CSAPRAGREKLFF	TGCAGTGCTCCGCGAGCTGGGAGGGAAAAACTGTTTTTT
TRBV7-8	NA	TRBJ2-6	NA	CASSLGGVGASGANVLTF	TGTGCCAGCAGCTTAGGAGGGGTAGGGGCCTCTGGGGCCAACGTCCTGACTTTC
TRBV12-3/TRBV12-4	TRBD2	TRBJ2-1	NA	CASRTSGDNEQFF	TGTGCCAGCAGGACTAGCGGTGACAATGAGCAGTTCTTC
TRBV28	TRBD2	TRBJ2-1	NA	CASSSSLAGGRNEQFF	TGTGCCAGCAGTTCCTCACTAGCGGGGGGGAGGAATGAGCAGTTCTTC
TRBV2	TRBD1	TRBJ1-4	many	CASSWTGLKNEKLFF	TGTGCCAGCAGTTGGACAGGCCTAAAGAATGAAAAACTGTTTTTT
TRBV11-3	NA	TRBJ2-1	NA	CASSSRQVPGNEQFF	TGTGCCAGCAGCTCGCGACAGGTACCTGGCAATGAGCAGTTCTTC
TRBV7-3	TRBD1	TRBJ1-6	few	CASSSTGDGGSPLHF	TGTGCCAGCAGCTCCACAGGGGACGGCGGATCACCCCTCCACTTT